This T cell receptor beta chain was retrieved from a study of cytomegalovirus exposure and HLA in healthy donors. Study results and limitations: Testing in vitro showed a few CMV-associated chains specific for CMV antigens. Beyond CMV serostatus, there was no information to go on about immune exposure. Several of the most significant clusters appeared linked to common viral pathogens, based on a later analysis.

The PCR used 60 Vbeta and 13 Jbeta primers. Original methodology: A later analysis counted 65 million to 80 million unique TCR beta chains, around 11 million shared. Repertoires were generated with immunoSEQ multiplex PCR, while TCRdb's copy carries only in-frame clones and drops some. That table supplies the V and J calls and clone size; D and trimming were determined from the DNA. Of fewer than 200,000 clones listed, around 72% were seen once; the top ten hold approximately 2.3%. Trimming stripped 0 bases from V and 7 bases from J, with 9 bases between. Per germline, CDR1 GTSNPN and CDR2 SVGIG (reference sequence). CDR3 length: 12 amino acids. In regard to this clone: Its antigen is not known.

This TCR came from a female donor in good health and CMV-seronegative. The rearrangement joins TRBV30 to TRBJ2-5; D call uncertain. The sequenced sample consisted of PBMCs. The CDR3 loop is CAWSVTFGTQYF. The CDR3 DNA is TGTGCCTGGAGTGTGACTTTTGGGACCCAGTACTTC.